These 19 T cell receptor beta chains were all obtained from the same sample, sequenced in a study of T-cell memory formation after mild COVID-19. Each CDR3 protein gets one entry after TCRdb re-called the 5' RACE reads with MiXCR. This sample yields some 150,000 distinct CDR3 sequences, of which 19% are seen a single time; approximately 2% belongs to the top ten. The sample consisted of PBMCs or a T cell subset sorted from them (not recorded which). The origin of the receptors is an adult woman who had mild COVID-19 (a few samples of this study predate the infection). Cell type and time point are not known.

This clonotype occurred a few times. The genes are TRBV7-9 and TRBJ1-5; D unclear. The germline CDR1 and CDR2 sequences are SEHNR and FQNEAQ (reference sequence). This CDR3 spans 14 amino acids. The chain's CDR3 is CASTGPGTNQPQHF. The CDR3 bases are TGTGCGAGTACCGGGCCTGGAACGAATCAGCCCCAGCATTTT.

This clonotype was found a few times. The genes are TRBV15 and TRBJ2-1, with 9 nucleotides matching TRBD2. Trimming took 2 bases from V and 4 from J; bases not matched to a gene: 9. This CDR3 comprises 17 residues. Germline V CDR1 and CDR2: LNHNV, YYDKDF (reference sequence). The CDR3 loop is CATSRQTGTSRYNEQFF. The CDR3 DNA sequence: TGTGCCACCAGCAGACAGACCGGGACTAGCCGGTACAATGAGCAGTTCTTC.

This clonotype was seen ten or more times. V and J are TRBV5-5 and TRBJ2-4, with D possibly TRBD1 on 6 matching bases. The germline gives CDR1 SGHKS, CDR2 YYEKEE (reference sequence). This CDR3 comprises 15 residues. With 5 bases removed from V and 0 bases from J, the gap between germline ends came to 12 bases. CDR3 nucleotide sequence: TGTGCCAGCAGTCCAGGGGTTGTAGCCAAAAACATTCAGTACTTC. Protein: CASSPGVVAKNIQYF.

The V and J genes are TRBV7-2 and TRBJ1-2; D is uncertain. The germline V gene has CDR1 SGHTA and CDR2 FQGNSA. The ends were cut back, 1 base at V and 3 bases at J, with 15 bases in the middle. The CDR3 covers 16 residues. The CDR3 region is CASSLGAGPRDYGYTF. The CDR3 region has the DNA TGTGCCAGCAGCTTAGGGGCAGGACCCCGGGACTATGGCTACACCTTC.

This clonotype was counted between two and nine times. The genes are TRBV12-3 or TRBV12-4 and TRBJ2-7; D unresolved. This CDR3 is built from 13 residues. With 1 base removed from V and 6 bases from J, the gap between germline ends came to 10 bases. This CDR3 is CASSLVERSEQYF. The CDR3 DNA is TGTGCCAGCAGTTTAGTGGAGAGATCCGAGCAGTACTTC.

The V gene is TRBV12-3 or TRBV12-4, the J gene TRBJ2-5; TRBD1 or TRBD2 may be the D gene (5 bases each). The CDR3 runs 14 residues. The V gene lost 6 bases and the J gene lost 5 bases, with 16 bases spanning the gap. The CDR3 protein is CASSRGTGMETQYF. The CDR3 DNA reads TGTGCCAGCAGCAGAGGGACGGGGATGGAGACCCAGTACTTC.

V is TRBV24-1 and J is TRBJ1-2; D unclear. V lost 4 bases, J lost 2 bases, and 13 bases lay in between. Germline CDR1 is KGHDR and CDR2 is SFDVKD. This CDR3 comprises 15 residues. Written as DNA, the CDR3 is TGTGCCACCAGTGACCCTGATAGTCTCAACTATGGCTACACCTTC. Its translation: CATSDPDSLNYGYTF.

The chain recombines TRBV6-5 with TRBJ1-2, with D perhaps matching TRBD1 (5 bases). V shed 0 bases and J shed 5 bases, with 13 bases lying between them. Germline V CDR1 and CDR2: MNHEY, SVGAGI. CDR3 size: 15 residues. The CDR3 here is CASSYSSTGVYGYTF. The DNA of the CDR3 is TGTGCCAGCAGTTACTCGAGTACGGGGGTATATGGCTACACCTTC.

The rearrangement joins TRBV29-1 to TRBJ1-1; D is perhaps TRBD1 (6 bases). This CDR3 has 13 residues. The V and J ends lost 7 bases and 5 bases respectively, with 17 bases between them. Germline CDR1 and CDR2: SQVTM and ANQGSEA. The CDR3 loop is CSANTGRVTEAFF. The CDR3 DNA follows: TGCAGCGCTAATACAGGGAGGGTAACTGAAGCTTTCTTT.

This clonotype was detected only a few times. This chain connects TRBV4-2 to TRBJ2-4, with a possible D match to TRBD2 (6 bases). The germline CDR1 and CDR2 sequences are LGHNA and YNFKEQ. V shed 0 bases and J shed 1 base, with 16 bases lying between them. The CDR3 consists of 18 residues. The CDR3 DNA is TGTGCCAGCAGCCAAGAGTTGGGGGGTAGTACGGCCAAAAACATTCAGTACTTC. Encoded protein: CASSQELGGSTAKNIQYF.

The table lists this clonotype with many counts. This chain links TRBV29-1 with TRBJ2-1; D remains unclear. This CDR3 spans 11 amino acids. V was clipped by 4 bases and J by 1 base, with 2 bases between them. Germline values: CDR1 SQVTM, CDR2 ANQGSEA. The CDR3 is CSVGSYNEQFF. For the CDR3, the DNA is TGCAGCGTTGGGTCCTACAATGAGCAGTTCTTC.

This clonotype was picked up a small number of times. V gene TRBV20-1 combines with J gene TRBJ2-1; 9 bases are shared with TRBD2. The CDR3 contains 17 residues. Germline-derived CDR1 and CDR2 are DFQATT and SNEGSKA (reference sequence). Trimming took 3 bases from V and 1 from J; bases not matched to a gene: 10. CDR3 bases: TGCAGTGCTAGTCGGACTAGCGTAGGTGGTTCCTACAATGAGCAGTTCTTC. Translating it yields CSASRTSVGGSYNEQFF.

This chain connects TRBV14 to TRBJ2-7, with unresolved D. This CDR3 comprises 15 residues. Germline assignment: CDR1 SGHDN and CDR2 FVKESK. V lost 1 base and J 9 bases, leaving 19 bases between the germline ends. CDR3 nucleotides: TGTGCCAGCAGCCAAGTACCGAACCTCTATTTAGGGCAGTACTTC. Its protein product is CASSQVPNLYLGQYF.

The chain combines TRBV7-2 with TRBJ2-2; TRBD2 matches 7 bases. The V segment lost 1 base and the J segment 4 bases; nucleotides outside the gene matches: 6. Germline V CDR1 and CDR2: SGHTA, FQGNSA. The CDR3 contains 16 residues. Here the CDR3 reads CASSLVPSGTTGELFF. The CDR3 DNA follows: TGTGCCAGCAGCTTAGTGCCTAGCGGAACCACCGGGGAGCTGTTTTTT.

V and J are TRBV28 and TRBJ1-2; possibly TRBD1 for D (5 bases). V lost 4 bases to trimming and J lost 8 bases, with 17 bases between them. This CDR3 is built from 14 residues. The germline V gene has CDR1 MDHEN and CDR2 SYDVKM. The chain's CDR3 is CASSCDPDICGYTF. The CDR3 DNA reads as TGTGCCAGCAGTTGCGACCCGGACATTTGCGGCTACACCTTC.

As concerns this clonotype: The CDR3 carries no conserved terminal phenylalanine or tryptophan, so it likely arises from a read error. Because the CDR3's place on the DNA is in doubt, the DNA is left out and the CDR3 is given as listed by TCRdb. The genes are TRBV29-1 and TRBJ2-1; the table's D call, TRBD2, was not checked against the DNA. Germline CDR1 reads SQVTM; CDR2 reads ANQGSEA. The CDR3 contains 10 residues when both ends are counted. The CDR3 reads CSVGTAGDKH.

This clonotype was seen at least ten times. This sequence joins TRBV20-1 and TRBJ1-5; 10 bases line up with TRBD1. The CDR3 length is 14 residues. CDR1 is DFQATT and CDR2 is SNEGSKA in the germline V gene (reference sequence). V dropped 3 bases and J dropped 6; count of bases not matched to a gene: 5. In nucleotides, the CDR3 is TGCAGTGCTAGGCCGGGACAGGGGCTTCAGCCCCAGCATTTT. Its translation: CSARPGQGLQPQHF.

The CDR3 DNA sequence: TGCAGTGCTAGTCGTCCAGGTTTGGATACGCAGTATTTT. This codes for CSASRPGLDTQYF. The chain is built from TRBV20-1 and TRBJ2-3; D not resolved. Germline V gene lookup returns CDR1 DFQATT and CDR2 SNEGSKA (reference sequence). V dropped 3 bases and J dropped 6 bases, with 13 bases sitting between them. The CDR3 has 13 residues.

V gene TRBV10-3 combines with J gene TRBJ2-5; 7 bases align to TRBD1. V dropped 11 bases and J dropped 1; count of bases not matched to a gene: 7. CDR3 length equals 13 residues. In germline, CDR1 is ENHRY, CDR2 SYGVKD. CDR3 loop: CACQGTVQETQYF. The CDR3 region has the DNA TGTGCCTGCCAAGGGACAGTCCAAGAGACCCAGTACTTC.